One and the same sample provided the 2 T cell receptor beta chains below, sequenced in a study of blood T cells in healthy people across ages. A second PCR of 7 to 11 cycles used a sample-barcoded 5' primer and a J-beta primer mix. TCRdb independently ran MiXCR on the 5' RACE reads; one entry per CDR3 protein. The sample contains about 720,000 distinct CDR3 sequences, 22% of which appear only once. Sequenced material: blood. Every receptor here comes from a man aged 65-85 years in good health.

The V call is TRBV5-1, the J call TRBJ2-5, with D possibly TRBD2 on 6 matching bases. The DNA end lines up better with TRBJ2-1; the J call may be wrong. This CDR3 contains 14 residues. CDR1 is SGHRS and CDR2 is YFSETQ in the germline V gene. The CDR3 DNA reads TGCGCCAGCAGCTTGGAATGGGGAGGAGGCGAGCAGTTCTTC. Its protein product is CASSLEWGGGEQFF.

Only a few counts were recorded for this clonotype. The chain employs TRBV2 and TRBJ1-2, with TRBD1 matching over 10 bases. V gave up 2 bases and J gave up 3 bases; unmatched junction bases: 9. The CDR3 contains 17 residues. CDR1 is SNHLY and CDR2 is FYNNEI in the germline V gene. This CDR3 reads CASSERQGARRDYGYTF. CDR3 sequence (DNA): TGTGCCAGCAGTGAAAGACAGGGGGCCAGAAGGGACTATGGCTACACCTTC.